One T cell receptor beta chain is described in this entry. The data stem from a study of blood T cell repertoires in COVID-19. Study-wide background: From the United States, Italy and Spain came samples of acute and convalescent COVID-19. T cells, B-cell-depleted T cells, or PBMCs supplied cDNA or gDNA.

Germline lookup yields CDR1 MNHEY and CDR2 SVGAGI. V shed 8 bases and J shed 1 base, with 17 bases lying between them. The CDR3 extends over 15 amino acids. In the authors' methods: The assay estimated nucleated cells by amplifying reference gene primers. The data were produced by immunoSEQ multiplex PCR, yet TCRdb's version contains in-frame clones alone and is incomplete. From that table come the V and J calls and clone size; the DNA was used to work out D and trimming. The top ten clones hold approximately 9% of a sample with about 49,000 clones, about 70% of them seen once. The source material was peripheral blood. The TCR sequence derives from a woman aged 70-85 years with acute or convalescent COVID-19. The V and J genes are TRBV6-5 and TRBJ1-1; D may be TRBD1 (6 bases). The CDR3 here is CASLGPGTTNTEAFF. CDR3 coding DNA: TGTGCCAGCCTCGGGCCTGGGACAACGAACACTGAAGCTTTCTTT.